Below, 23 T cell receptor beta chains from the same sample are listed, as sequenced in a study of cytomegalovirus exposure and HLA in healthy donors. Researchers ran the PCR with 60 Vbeta and 13 Jbeta primers. Assay: immunoSEQ multiplex PCR; the TCRdb copy retains only in-frame clones and omits some. The sample consists of about 200,000 clones, roughly four fifths of them appearing once. Input material: PBMCs. The receptors originated from a girl between 5 and 17 years old in good health and CMV-seronegative.

The chain uses TRBV6-1 and TRBJ1-1; a weak D match, TRBD1 (5 bases). This CDR3 comprises 13 residues. Trimming shortened V by 7 bases and J by 5 bases, and 14 bases separated the two germline ends. In germline, CDR1 is MNHNS, CDR2 SASEGT. CDR3 protein: CASTPRQMTEAFF. The CDR3 DNA reads TGTGCCAGCACCCCGAGACAGATGACTGAAGCTTTCTTT.

The chain is built from TRBV5-4 and TRBJ2-2, with 12 bases fitting TRBD2. Per the germline V gene, CDR1 is SGHNT and CDR2 is YYREEE (reference sequence). The CDR3 extends over 17 amino acids. V lost 4 bases and J lost 4; bases outside the gene matches: 8. CDR3 coding DNA: TGTGCCAGCAGCAAAGGGACTAGCGGGTCGACCACCGGGGAGCTGTTTTTT. This sequence encodes CASSKGTSGSTTGELFF.

This clone was observed a handful of times. The J gene is TRBJ1-1, the V gene TRBV5-1; possible D gene TRBD1, 6 bases. Between the trimmed V and J ends, which lost 0 bases and 2 bases, there was a span of 11 bases. This CDR3 contains 15 residues. The germline V gene encodes CDR1 SGHRS and CDR2 YFSETQ. In nucleotides, the CDR3 is TGCGCCAGCAGCTTGGATGGACAGATAAACACTGAAGCTTTCTTT. Amino acids: CASSLDGQINTEAFF.

This sequence joins TRBV2 and TRBJ2-5; D perhaps matches TRBD2 (6 bases). There are 15 residues in the CDR3. V lost 6 bases and J 2 bases, leaving 16 bases between the germline ends. In germline, CDR1 is SNHLY, CDR2 FYNNEI. CDR3 region: CASRVRDGRQETQYF. CDR3 in DNA: TGTGCCAGCAGAGTCCGGGATGGGAGGCAAGAGACCCAGTACTTC.

The chain has TRBV14 and TRBJ2-7, with 13 bases lining up with TRBD2. After removal of 2 bases from V and 2 bases from J, the junction contained 9 bases not matched to a gene. This CDR3 region has 18 residues. Looked up from germline, CDR1 is SGHDN and CDR2 is FVKESK. The CDR3 DNA is TGTGCCAGCAGCCAATCGACTAGCGGGAGGCTTTTTGCCTACGAGCAGTACTTC. This encodes CASSQSTSGRLFAYEQYF.

The chain recombines TRBV6-6 with TRBJ2-5, with D uncertain. This CDR3 is built from 14 residues. The germline CDR1 and CDR2 sequences are MNHNY and SVGAGI (reference sequence). Trimming removed 7 bases at V and 4 bases at J, with 16 bases between. CDR3 loop: CASTLISGSETQYF. The CDR3 DNA reads TGTGCCAGCACCCTTATATCGGGTTCAGAGACCCAGTACTTC.

The chain combines TRBV28 with TRBJ2-1; 10 bases fit TRBD2. V was pared by 4 bases and J by 7 bases, with 4 bases of the junction left unmatched. From germline, CDR1 is MDHEN and CDR2 SYDVKM. The CDR3 is 14 residues long. The CDR3 loop reads CASSSGTSVNEQFF. The CDR3 bases are TGTGCCAGCAGTTCCGGGACTAGCGTAAATGAGCAGTTCTTC.

This clone was seen a single time. This chain connects TRBV28 to TRBJ1-5, with unresolved D. This CDR3 comprises 15 residues. Germline-derived CDR1 and CDR2 are MDHEN and SYDVKM. V gave up 10 bases and J gave up 2 bases, with 18 bases separating them. DNA for the CDR3: TGTGCCACTCTAGGGCGAAACGGGGGCAATCAGCCCCAGCATTTT. This sequence encodes CATLGRNGGNQPQHF.

The chain employs TRBV5-4 and TRBJ2-3, with 8 bases identical to TRBD2. This CDR3 is 16 amino acids long. Looked up from germline, CDR1 is SGHNT and CDR2 is YYREEE (reference sequence). V was clipped by 0 bases and J by 3 bases; unmatched bases: 6. CDR3 protein: CASSLGVGRDTDTQYF. The CDR3 nucleotides are TGTGCCAGCAGCTTGGGTGTCGGGAGGGATACAGATACGCAGTATTTT.

DNA of the CDR3: TGTGCCAGCAGCTTAGCTCCGTCTAGCACAGATACGCAGTATTTT. It yields the protein CASSLAPSSTDTQYF. The gene calls are TRBV5-8 and TRBJ2-3; the D is unclear. This CDR3 is built from 15 residues. From germline, CDR1 is SGHTS and CDR2 YDEGEE. V was pared by 2 bases and J by 0 bases, with 10 bases between. The variable domain in full, with the rest retrieved from reference TRBV5-8 and TRBJ2-3, is EAGVTQSPTHLIKTRGQQATLRCSPISGHTSVYWYQQALGLGLQFLLWYDEGEERNRGNFPPRFSGRQFPNYSSELNVNALELEDSALYLCASSLAPSSTDTQYFGPGTRLTVL.

This rearrangement joins TRBV27 to TRBJ2-5; D is unresolved. The J call may not be correct, given that the DNA end is closer to TRBJ2-7. Germline V gene sequence: CDR1 MNHEY, CDR2 SMNVEV (reference sequence). The CDR3 has 10 residues. As DNA, the CDR3 is TGTGCCAGCGGGGACTACGAGCAGTACTTC. Its translation: CASGDYEQYF.

The rearrangement links TRBV5-8 to TRBJ2-5; 9 bases line up with TRBD1. Germline assignment: CDR1 SGHTS and CDR2 YDEGEE. The CDR3 has 18 residues. Trimming took 0 bases from V and 3 from J; bases not matched to a gene: 12. The CDR3 DNA reads as TGTGCCAGCAGCTTGGCAGTCGGCTCGGGACAGGGAAAAGAGACCCAGTACTTC. Protein product: CASSLAVGSGQGKETQYF.

The chain is built from TRBV25-1 and TRBJ2-7, with D possibly TRBD1 on 6 matching bases. In germline, CDR1 is MGHDK, CDR2 SYGVNS. CDR3 length: 16 residues. V was trimmed by 4 bases and J by 3 bases, leaving 19 bases between them. CDR3 in amino acids: CASSGSSTGSGYEQYF. In DNA form, the CDR3 reads TGTGCCAGCAGTGGATCCTCAACAGGGTCGGGCTACGAGCAGTACTTC.

This clone was seen only a few times. The chain is built from TRBV6-5 and TRBJ2-7, with a weak D call TRBD2 (6 bases). The ends were cut back, 0 bases at V and 0 bases at J, with 12 bases in the middle. The CDR3 length is 16 residues. Per germline, CDR1 MNHEY and CDR2 SVGAGI. The CDR3 bases are TGTGCCAGCAGTTACTCGGAGGGATGGAGCTCCTACGAGCAGTACTTC. Translated, it gives CASSYSEGWSSYEQYF.

The V and J genes are TRBV10-3 and TRBJ1-1, with D possibly being TRBD1 (6 bases). The CDR3 contains 14 residues. The V and J ends lost 3 bases and 4 bases respectively, with 12 bases between them. Per the germline V gene, CDR1 is ENHRY and CDR2 is SYGVKD. The CDR3 reads CAISEFAGVTEAFF. In nucleotides, the CDR3 is TGTGCCATCAGTGAATTCGCAGGGGTCACTGAAGCTTTCTTT.

The chain is built from TRBV9 and TRBJ2-2; weak D call: TRBD2 (6 bases). Germline V gene data show CDR1 as SGDLS and CDR2 as YYNGEE. The CDR3 contains 13 residues. The V gene lost 6 bases and the J gene lost 2 bases, with 8 bases spanning the gap. CDR3 sequence reads: CASTSENTGELFF. CDR3 nucleotides: TGTGCCAGCACTAGCGAAAACACCGGGGAGCTGTTTTTT. Full variable domain (missing parts from reference TRBV9 and TRBJ2-2): DSGVTQTPKHLITATGQRVTLRCSPRSGDLSVYWYQQSLDQGLQFLIQYYNGEERAKGNILERFSAQQFPDLHSELNLSSLELGDSALYFCASTSENTGELFFGEGSRLTVL.

A remark on this clone: One junction end does not reproduce the germline sequence, and a read error may be involved. CDR3 in DNA: TGTTCCAGCAGCCGGGGACAGGGCGAGGCTTTCTTT. Its translation is CSSSRGQGEAFF. This chain connects TRBV7-9 to TRBJ1-1; 9 bases agree with TRBD1. Germline-derived CDR1 and CDR2 are SEHNR and FQNEAQ (reference sequence). The CDR3 runs 12 residues.

V gene TRBV30 combines with J gene TRBJ1-5; no firm D call. V was clipped by 7 bases and J by 9 bases, with 16 bases between them. Germline CDR1 GTSNPN, CDR2 SVGIG (reference sequence). CDR3 length equals 12 residues. As DNA, the CDR3 is TGTGCCTTTCAGTTGAACCGGGGGCCCCAGCATTTT. Translating gives CAFQLNRGPQHF.

The CDR3 nucleotides are TGTGCCAGTCTTCCACAGGGAACCCTCCCTTTAGCCAAAAACATTCAGTACTTC. It encodes CASLPQGTLPLAKNIQYF. The genes are TRBV27 and TRBJ2-4; possibly TRBD1 for D (6 bases). V gave up 9 bases and J gave up 0 bases, with 24 bases separating them. Germline V gene lookup returns CDR1 MNHEY and CDR2 SMNVEV (reference sequence). The CDR3 runs 18 residues.

The chain combines TRBV7-3 with TRBJ1-1, with a weak D call TRBD1 (6 bases). Trimming stripped 1 base from V and 5 bases from J, with 23 bases between. This CDR3 is 18 amino acids long. The germline gives CDR1 SGHTA, CDR2 FQGTGA. The CDR3 DNA reads as TGTGCCAGCAGCTTAAGTGAGGTACCTGCAGGGGCGAGGACTGAAGCTTTCTTT. Residues: CASSLSEVPAGARTEAFF. Using reference TRBV7-3 and TRBJ1-1 for the parts outside the CDR3, the full variable domain is GAGVSQTPSNKVTEKGKYVELRCDPISGHTALYWYRQSLGQGPEFLIYFQGTGAADDSGLPNDRFFAVRPEGSVSTLKIQRTERGDSAVYLCASSLSEVPAGARTEAFFGQGTRLTVV.

The chain couples TRBV5-1 to TRBJ2-7; 8 bases align to TRBD2. The CDR3 consists of 16 residues. Losses at the gene ends were 4 bases for V and 0 bases for J; bases not matched to a gene: 9. Per the germline V gene, CDR1 is SGHRS and CDR2 is YFSETQ. CDR3 loop: CASSDLSGAGSYEQYF. The CDR3 DNA follows: TGCGCCAGCAGCGACCTTAGCGGGGCAGGCTCCTACGAGCAGTACTTC.

The V call is TRBV6-5, the J call TRBJ2-1; no clear D gene. From germline, CDR1 is MNHEY and CDR2 SVGAGI. The CDR3 totals 13 residues. V was cut by 6 bases and J by 0 bases, with 6 bases left in between. CDR3 amino acids: CASRRSSYNEQFF. DNA of the CDR3: TGTGCCAGCAGACGGAGCTCCTACAATGAGCAGTTCTTC.

The chain joins TRBV18 to TRBJ1-3, with 8 bases aligning to TRBD1. There are 17 residues in the CDR3. The germline V gene encodes CDR1 KGHSH and CDR2 LQKENI. Trimming cost V 3 bases and J 4 bases; bases outside gene matches: 11. CDR3 loop: CASSPNNRGLRGNTIYF. Here the CDR3 DNA reads TGTGCCAGCTCACCCAATAACAGGGGGTTGCGAGGAAACACCATATATTTT.